This T cell receptor beta chain was recovered during a study of cytomegalovirus exposure and HLA in healthy donors. TCRdb's copy holds only in-frame clones and misses some; the assay was immunoSEQ multiplex PCR. The data show under 150,000 clones, about 89% seen once. CDR1 is SGHRS and CDR2 is YFSETQ in the germline V gene. The CDR3 has 14 residues. The V gene lost 4 bases and the J gene lost 4 bases, with 15 bases spanning the gap. The sequence came from a man aged 18 to 30 in good health and CMV-seronegative. Sequenced sample: PBMCs. This chain links TRBV5-1 with TRBJ2-7; D is possibly TRBD2 (6 bases). CDR3 bases: TGCGCCAGCAGCCCTGGCGGGAATATTTACGAGCAGTACGTC. Translated, it gives CASSPGGNIYEQYV.